This is a list of T cell receptor beta chains from one sample in a study of metastatic and nonmetastatic thyroid tumors. TCRdb re-clonotyped the PCR reads through MiXCR. The sample has some 15,000 clones, more than 20% seen once; the top ten hold around 8%. The sample taken for sequencing was blood. These receptors came from a female donor with papillary thyroid cancer or a benign thyroid nodule (not recorded which). Some clones in this sample may be carry-over from other donors' samples. Both conserved end residues are part of each CDR3. The D gene is left open where the match is weak. Clone sizes are given selectively: once, few, many, or a class where the clone is expanded.

size	V	D	length	J	CDR3	DNA
-	TRBV18	-	13	TRBJ2-7	CASSSQAPYEQYF	TGTGCCAGCTCAAGTCAGGCGCCCTACGAGCAGTACTTC
-	TRBV20-1	-	16	TRBJ2-7	CSASPLRGRSCYEQYF	TGCAGTGCTAGTCCCTTGAGGGGGAGGTCCTGCTACGAGCAGTACTTC
-	TRBV11-2	-	13	TRBJ2-7	CASSSHSTGGQYF	TGTGCCAGCAGCTCGCACTCGACTGGAGGGCAGTACTTC
medium-sized	TRBV7-2	-	11	TRBJ1-2	CASSPAYGYTF	TGTGCCAGCAGCCCAGCATATGGCTACACCTTC
-	TRBV12-3/TRBV12-4	-	14	TRBJ2-2	CASSLSYTTGELFF	TGTGCCAGCAGTTTGTCTTACACCACCGGGGAGCTGTTTTTT
many	TRBV18	TRBD1	15	TRBJ2-3	CASSPGQAGTDTQYF	TGTGCCAGCTCACCCGGACAGGCCGGCACAGATACGCAGTATTTT
medium-sized	TRBV3-1	-	15	TRBJ1-1	CASSQDLRWNTEAFF	TGTGCCAGCAGCCAAGACTTGAGGTGGAACACTGAAGCTTTCTTT
-	TRBV30	-	13	TRBJ1-2	CASLWGSYYGYTF	TGTGCCTCCCTATGGGGCAGCTACTATGGCTACACCTTC
many	TRBV7-2	TRBD2	18	TRBJ2-3	CASSIFAGGPLGADTQYF	TGTGCCAGCAGCATCTTCGCGGGAGGGCCGCTTGGTGCAGATACGCAGTATTTT
many	TRBV20-1	-	13	TRBJ1-3	CSAIQGNENTIYF	TGCAGTGCGATCCAGGGTAACGAAAACACCATATATTTT
few	TRBV29-1	-	13	TRBJ1-4	CSALQGSDEKLFF	TGCAGCGCCCTACAGGGTTCGGATGAAAAACTGTTTTTT
few	TRBV6-2/TRBV6-3	-	14	TRBJ2-3	CASSDDRPTDTQYF	TGTGCCAGCAGCGATGACAGGCCCACAGATACGCAGTATTTT
many	TRBV9	-	16	TRBJ2-1	CASSVGGLLVGNEQFF	TGTGCCAGCAGCGTAGGGGGGTTGTTGGTAGGGAATGAGCAGTTCTTC